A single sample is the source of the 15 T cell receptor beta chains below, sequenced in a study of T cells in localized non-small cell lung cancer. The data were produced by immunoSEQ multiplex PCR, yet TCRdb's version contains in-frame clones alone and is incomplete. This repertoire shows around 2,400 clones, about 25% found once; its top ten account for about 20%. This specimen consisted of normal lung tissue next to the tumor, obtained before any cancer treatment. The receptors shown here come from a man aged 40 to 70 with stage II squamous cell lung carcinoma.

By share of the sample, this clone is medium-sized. CDR3 coding DNA: TGTGCCAGCAGCTTGGGGGGACAGGGATTCACAGATACGCAGTATTTT. Translated: CASSLGGQGFTDTQYF. This chain connects TRBV11-3 to TRBJ2-3, with 9 bases aligning to TRBD1. Germline V gene sequence: CDR1 SGHNT, CDR2 YENEEA. V shed 3 bases, J shed 2 bases, and the junction held 6 bases outside the gene matches. The CDR3 contains 16 residues.

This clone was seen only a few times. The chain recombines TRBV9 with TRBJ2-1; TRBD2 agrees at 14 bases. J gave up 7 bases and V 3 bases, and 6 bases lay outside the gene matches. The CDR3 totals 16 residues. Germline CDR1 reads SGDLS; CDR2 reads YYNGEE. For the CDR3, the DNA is TGTGCCAGCAGCGCCGGGACTAGCGGGGGAGAGAATGAGCAGTTCTTC. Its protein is CASSAGTSGGENEQFF.

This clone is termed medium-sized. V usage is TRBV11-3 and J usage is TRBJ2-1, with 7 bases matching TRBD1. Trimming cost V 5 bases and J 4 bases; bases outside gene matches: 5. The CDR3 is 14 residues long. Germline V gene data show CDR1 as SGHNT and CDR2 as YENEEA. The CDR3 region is CASSLLTGYNEQFF. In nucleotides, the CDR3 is TGTGCCAGCAGCCTTCTGACAGGGTACAATGAGCAGTTCTTC.

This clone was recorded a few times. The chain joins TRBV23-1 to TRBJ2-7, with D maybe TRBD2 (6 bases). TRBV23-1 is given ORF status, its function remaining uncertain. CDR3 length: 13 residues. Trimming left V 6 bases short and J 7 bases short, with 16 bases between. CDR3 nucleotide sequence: TGCGCCAGCAGCTTGGACGCGGCGGGGGAGCAGTACTTC. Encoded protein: CASSLDAAGEQYF.

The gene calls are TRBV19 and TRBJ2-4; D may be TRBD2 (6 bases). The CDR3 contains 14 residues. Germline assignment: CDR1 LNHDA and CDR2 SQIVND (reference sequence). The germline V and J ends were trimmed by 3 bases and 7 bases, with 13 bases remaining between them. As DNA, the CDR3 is TGTGCCAGTAGTATGGGGTATGGGGGGAACATTCAGTACTTC. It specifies CASSMGYGGNIQYF.

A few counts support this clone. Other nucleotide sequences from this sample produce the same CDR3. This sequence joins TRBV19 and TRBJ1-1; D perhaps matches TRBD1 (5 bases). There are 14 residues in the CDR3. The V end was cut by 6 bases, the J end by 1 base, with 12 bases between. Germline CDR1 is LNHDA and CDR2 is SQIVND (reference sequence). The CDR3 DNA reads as TGTGCCAGTAGGGGGGAAGGGGAGAACACTGAAGCTTTCTTT. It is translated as CASRGEGENTEAFF. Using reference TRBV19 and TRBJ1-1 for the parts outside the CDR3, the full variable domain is DGGITQSPKYLFRKEGQNVTLSCEQNLNHDAMYWYRQDPGQGLRLIYYSQIVNDFQKGDIAEGYSVSREKKESFPLTVTSAQKNPTAFYLCASRGEGENTEAFFGQGTRLTVV.

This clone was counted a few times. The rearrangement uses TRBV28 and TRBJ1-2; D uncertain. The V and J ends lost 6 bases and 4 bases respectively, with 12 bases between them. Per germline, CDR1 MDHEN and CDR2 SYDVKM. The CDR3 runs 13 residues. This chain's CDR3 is CASRGNWGYGYTF. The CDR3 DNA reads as TGTGCCAGCAGGGGGAATTGGGGCTATGGCTACACCTTC.

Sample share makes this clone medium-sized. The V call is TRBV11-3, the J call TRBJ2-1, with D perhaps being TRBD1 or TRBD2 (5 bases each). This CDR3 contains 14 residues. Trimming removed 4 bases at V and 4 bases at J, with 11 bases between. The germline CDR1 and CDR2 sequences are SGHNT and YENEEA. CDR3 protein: CASSSGTDYNEQFF. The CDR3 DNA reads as TGTGCCAGCAGCTCGGGGACGGATTACAATGAGCAGTTCTTC.

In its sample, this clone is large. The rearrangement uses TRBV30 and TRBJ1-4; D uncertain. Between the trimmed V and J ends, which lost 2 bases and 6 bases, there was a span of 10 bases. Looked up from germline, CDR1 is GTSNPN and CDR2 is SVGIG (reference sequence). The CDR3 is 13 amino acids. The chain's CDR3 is CAWSRPPDEKLFF. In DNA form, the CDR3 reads TGTGCCTGGAGTCGACCCCCGGATGAAAAACTGTTTTTT.

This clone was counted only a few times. In DNA, the CDR3 is TGTGCCACCGCGGGAGGGACCCCAGATACGCAGTATTTT. Its translation: CATAGGTPDTQYF. V is TRBV9 and J is TRBJ2-3; 9 nucleotides agree with TRBD2. This CDR3 is built from 13 residues. The J segment lost 4 bases and the V segment lost 9 bases, leaving 6 bases of the junction unmatched. CDR1 and CDR2 from the germline V gene are SGDLS and YYNGEE.

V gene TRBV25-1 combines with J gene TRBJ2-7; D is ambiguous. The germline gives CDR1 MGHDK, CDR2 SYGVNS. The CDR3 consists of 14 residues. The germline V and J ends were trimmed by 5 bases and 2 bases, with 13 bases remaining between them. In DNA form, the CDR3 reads TGTGCCAGCAGTTTAGGCGCACGAACCTACGAGCAGTACTTC. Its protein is CASSLGARTYEQYF.

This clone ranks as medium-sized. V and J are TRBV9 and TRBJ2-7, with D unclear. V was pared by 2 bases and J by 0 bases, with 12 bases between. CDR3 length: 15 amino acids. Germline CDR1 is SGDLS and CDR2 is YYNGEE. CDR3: CASSVGPSSSYEQYF. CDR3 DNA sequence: TGTGCCAGCAGCGTCGGACCTTCAAGCTCCTACGAGCAGTACTTC.

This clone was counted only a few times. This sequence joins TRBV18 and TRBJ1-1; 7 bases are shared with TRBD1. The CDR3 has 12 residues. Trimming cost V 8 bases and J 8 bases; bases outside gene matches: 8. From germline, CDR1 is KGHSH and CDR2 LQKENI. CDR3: CASPTGRLEAFF. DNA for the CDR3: TGTGCCAGCCCGACAGGGAGGCTCGAAGCTTTCTTT.

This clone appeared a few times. As DNA, the CDR3 is TGTGCCAGCAGTGAAGCGTCGGCGCGCGAGCAGTACTTC. Translation: CASSEASAREQYF. This chain links TRBV9 with TRBJ2-7; D is unresolved. Germline CDR1 reads SGDLS; CDR2 reads YYNGEE. The CDR3 runs to 13 residues. Trimming removed 5 bases from V and 6 bases from J, with 15 bases in between.

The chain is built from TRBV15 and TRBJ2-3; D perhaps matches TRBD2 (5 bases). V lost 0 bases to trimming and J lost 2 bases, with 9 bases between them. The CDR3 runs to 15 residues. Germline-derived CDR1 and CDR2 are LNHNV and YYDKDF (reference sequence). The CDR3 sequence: CATSRDLDYTDTQYF. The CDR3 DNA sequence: TGTGCCACCAGCAGAGATCTCGACTACACAGATACGCAGTATTTT.